This TCR beta chain was retrieved from a study of blood T cell repertoires in COVID-19. Study-wide context: Spain, Italy and the United States supplied samples that represented acute and convalescent COVID-19. In each case, the material was cDNA or gDNA derived from T cells, B-cell-depleted T cells, or PBMCs.

Trimming cost V 3 bases and J 4 bases, with 14 bases left between them. Germline V lookup: CDR1 SGHDT, CDR2 YYEEEE. This CDR3 is built from 16 residues. Under the authors' procedure: Reference gene primer amplification gave nucleated cell count estimates. TCRdb's table, derived via immunoSEQ multiplex PCR, lists solely in-frame clones and lacks some. V and J calls and clone size are those listed in that table; D and trimming were worked out from the DNA. The sample gives 180,000 or so clones, roughly 88% of which show up once; 7.5% to 10% is in the top ten. The TCR was taken from a woman aged 80 or over with acute or convalescent COVID-19. Sequenced input: peripheral blood. The chain joins TRBV5-6 to TRBJ1-6; the D gene is possibly TRBD1 (6 bases). The CDR3 DNA follows: TGTGCCAGCAGCTCCACCGGACAGTTTTATAATTCACCCCTCCACTTT. Residues: CASSSTGQFYNSPLHF.